These 30 T cell receptor beta chains came from one sample sequenced in a study of diagnostic markers for celiac disease. TCRdb derives one entry per CDR3 protein from the reads, leaving out DNA. The sample is made up of 5,500 to 7,000 distinct CDR3 sequences, and the top ten hold under 6% of it. The sequenced sample was either unsorted cells or a sorted T cell fraction (not recorded which). These receptors were obtained from a human donor. This table probably holds off-target reads from a library built for another chain.

This clonotype is deemed medium-sized by its frequency. The chain joins TRBV20-1 to TRBJ2-2; TCRdb proposes TRBD1, but this gene call is untestable without DNA. Germline-derived CDR1 and CDR2 are DFQATT and SNEGSKA (reference sequence). The CDR3 is made up of 13 amino acids. The chain's CDR3 is CSAAGHGTGELFF.

The J gene is TRBJ1-1, the V gene TRBV5-1. Per the germline V gene, CDR1 is SGHRS and CDR2 is YFSETQ. This CDR3 comprises 13 residues. The CDR3 loop is CASSLGEGTEAFF. The full variable domain, completed using reference TRBV5-1 and TRBJ1-1, is KAGVTQTPRYLIKTRGQQVTLSCSPISGHRSVSWYQQTPGQGLQFLFEYFSETQRNKGNFPGRFSGRQFSNSRSEMNVSTLELGDSALYLCASSLGEGTEAFFGQGTRLTVV.

Its frequency marks this clonotype as medium-sized (0.01 to 0.1%). The chain carries TRBV5-1 and TRBJ1-2; the D gene TCRdb calls, TRBD1, cannot be checked with no DNA. The CDR3 consists of 13 residues. The germline CDR1 and CDR2 sequences are SGHRS and YFSETQ. The CDR3 spells CASRPLDGGGYTF.

V and J are TRBV7-2 and TRBJ2-1. CDR1 is SGHTA and CDR2 is FQGNSA in the germline V gene. This CDR3 has 13 residues. The CDR3 sequence: CASSPVASNEQFF.

The CDR3 reads CSASRQYGDEQYF. The chain combines TRBV20-1 with TRBJ2-7. Germline V gene sequence: CDR1 DFQATT, CDR2 SNEGSKA (reference sequence). This CDR3 has 13 residues.

The chain's CDR3 is CASSLAKGTVDGYTF. V is TRBV12-3 or TRBV12-4 and J is TRBJ1-2; TCRdb calls TRBD1, which cannot be checked without DNA. This CDR3 has 15 amino acids.

The chain joins TRBV7-3 to TRBJ2-7; TCRdb outputs TRBD1, but without DNA this stays unchecked. Germline-derived CDR1 and CDR2 are SGHTA and FQGTGA. This CDR3 has 15 amino acids. The CDR3 here is CASSLESSYGAEQYF. Together with reference TRBV7-3 and TRBJ2-7, the CDR3 gives the full variable domain: GAGVSQTPSNKVTEKGKYVELRCDPISGHTALYWYRQSLGQGPEFLIYFQGTGAADDSGLPNDRFFAVRPEGSVSTLKIQRTERGDSAVYLCASSLESSYGAEQYFGPGTRLTVT.

The V call is TRBV7-2, the J call TRBJ1-1. CDR1 and CDR2 (germline): SGHTA, FQGNSA. The CDR3 consists of 12 residues. CDR3 amino acids: CASSLSWGEAFF.

The chain recombines TRBV30 with TRBJ1-1; TCRdb selects TRBD1, and the lack of DNA leaves this call unchecked. This CDR3 has 17 amino acids. Per germline, CDR1 GTSNPN and CDR2 SVGIG (reference sequence). The CDR3 spells CAWSDQGAGLRRTEAFF.

In terms of frequency, this clonotype is medium-sized. CDR3 region: CASPGGYNEQFF. The V gene is TRBV21-1, the J gene TRBJ2-1. TRBV21-1 counts as a pseudogene. CDR3 length equals 12 residues.

This chain's CDR3 is CASSSGTGASGYTF. This sequence joins TRBV5-6 and TRBJ1-2; with no DNA, the TCRdb D assignment of TRBD1 cannot be verified. This CDR3 is built from 14 residues. Per germline, CDR1 SGHDT and CDR2 YYEEEE. The complete variable domain, with remaining parts taken from reference TRBV5-6 and TRBJ1-2, reads DAGVTQSPTHLIKTRGQQVTLRCSPKSGHDTVSWYQQALGQGPQFIFQYYEEEERQRGNFPDRFSGHQFPNYSSELNVNALLLGDSALYLCASSSGTGASGYTFGSGTRLTVV.

This clonotype counts as medium-sized (0.01 to 0.1%) by frequency. The genes are TRBV5-1 and TRBJ1-2; TCRdb outputs TRBD1, but without DNA this stays unchecked. Looked up from germline, CDR1 is SGHRS and CDR2 is YFSETQ. This CDR3 comprises 14 residues. The CDR3 is CASSFGGADYGYTF.

The chain links TRBV7-8 to TRBJ1-4; absent DNA, TCRdb's TRBD1 call cannot be checked. The germline CDR1 and CDR2 sequences are SGHVS and FQNEAQ. The CDR3 is 16 residues long. The CDR3 sequence: CASSLGGDGENEKLFF.

This rearrangement joins TRBV7-6 to TRBJ1-1. This CDR3 has 17 amino acids. Germline loops: CDR1 SGHVS, CDR2 FNYEAQ. CDR3 region: CASSSALGTEMNTEAFF.

V and J are TRBV20-1 and TRBJ2-1; TCRdb proposes TRBD2, but this gene call is untestable without DNA. The CDR3 sequence is 16 residues long. The germline V gene encodes CDR1 DFQATT and CDR2 SNEGSKA (reference sequence). This CDR3 is CSAKTAGGGFYNEQFF.

The J gene is TRBJ1-1, the V gene TRBV19. Germline V gives CDR1 LNHDA, CDR2 SQIVND (reference sequence). This CDR3 spans 13 amino acids. The CDR3 is CASSYGSYTEAFF. The variable domain in full, completed from reference TRBV19 and TRBJ1-1, reads DGGITQSPKYLFRKEGQNVTLSCEQNLNHDAMYWYRQDPGQGLRLIYYSQIVNDFQKGDIAEGYSVSREKKESFPLTVTSAQKNPTAFYLCASSYGSYTEAFFGQGTRLTVV.

This chain joins TRBV7-2 and TRBJ1-2. The germline CDR1 and CDR2 sequences are SGHTA and FQGNSA. The CDR3 covers 15 residues. CDR3 in amino acids: CASSLEALGVYGYTF.

The gene calls are TRBV4-1 and TRBJ2-7; TCRdb proposes TRBD2, but this gene call is untestable without DNA. The CDR3 is made up of 16 amino acids. Germline V gene data show CDR1 as MGHRA and CDR2 as YSYEKL. The CDR3 protein is CASSLGLAAYSYEQYF.

The chain joins TRBV5-6 to TRBJ1-5; the D call from TCRdb, TRBD1, cannot be confirmed without DNA. CDR1 is SGHDT, CDR2 YYEEEE, per germline. This CDR3 region has 14 residues. The CDR3 loop reads CASSLGQGHQPQHF. Variable domain in full (rest from reference TRBV5-6 and TRBJ1-5): DAGVTQSPTHLIKTRGQQVTLRCSPKSGHDTVSWYQQALGQGPQFIFQYYEEEERQRGNFPDRFSGHQFPNYSSELNVNALLLGDSALYLCASSLGQGHQPQHFGDGTRLSIL.

This chain links TRBV12-3 or TRBV12-4 with TRBJ1-6; the D gene TCRdb calls, TRBD1, cannot be checked with no DNA. This CDR3 contains 14 residues. CDR3 loop: CASSRLGGDSPLHF.

J is TRBJ2-5 and V is TRBV7-8. The germline V gene encodes CDR1 SGHVS and CDR2 FQNEAQ. The length of the CDR3 is 14 residues. CDR3 protein: CASSWVWVRETQYF.

The chain uses TRBV10-2 and TRBJ1-1; TCRdb's D call, TRBD1, is unchecked because there is no DNA. This CDR3 has 11 amino acids. CDR1 is WSHSY, CDR2 SAAADI, per germline. The CDR3 sequence: CASSDPGKAFF.

V usage is TRBV20-1 and J usage is TRBJ1-1; the D call from TCRdb, TRBD1, cannot be confirmed without DNA. This CDR3 has 15 residues. Germline CDR1 and CDR2: DFQATT and SNEGSKA (reference sequence). Here the CDR3 reads CSASLPGRKNTEAFF.

The rearrangement joins TRBV7-2 to TRBJ2-5; as DNA is missing, the TRBD1 call by TCRdb cannot be tested. Germline values: CDR1 SGHTA, CDR2 FQGNSA. The CDR3 contains 14 residues. CDR3 region: CASSYQGQQETQYF.

The V gene is TRBV21-1, the J gene TRBJ2-1; TCRdb calls TRBD2, which cannot be checked without DNA. TRBV21-1 represents a pseudogene. The CDR3 is 15 amino acids. The CDR3 sequence: CASSNQREAYNEQFF.

Measured by frequency, this clonotype is medium-sized. The chain combines TRBV4-3 with TRBJ2-3; TCRdb indicates TRBD1, and absent DNA this call remains unverified. CDR3 size: 17 residues. In germline, CDR1 is LGHNA, CDR2 YSLEER. The CDR3 sequence: CASSLLYRASGTDTQYF.

V is TRBV7-2 and J is TRBJ1-4; with no DNA, the TCRdb D assignment of TRBD1 cannot be verified. This CDR3 has 14 amino acids. Germline lookup yields CDR1 SGHTA and CDR2 FQGNSA. Here the CDR3 reads CASSLKQGNGKLFF. Drawing the rest from reference TRBV7-2 and TRBJ1-4, the complete variable domain is GAGVSQSPSNKVTEKGKDVELRCDPISGHTALYWYRQSLGQGLEFLIYFQGNSAPDKSGLPSDRFSAERTGGSVSTLTIQRTQQEDSAVYLCASSLKQGNGKLFFGSGTQLSVL.

Considering frequency, this clonotype is medium-sized. The chain employs TRBV12-3 or TRBV12-4 and TRBJ1-2. This CDR3 has 11 residues. The CDR3 region is CASSSSYGYTF.

This clonotype counts as medium-sized by frequency. This sequence joins TRBV12-3 or TRBV12-4 and TRBJ1-5. The CDR3 is made up of 14 amino acids. CDR3 amino acids: CASSIYWIGEPQHF.

The CDR3 sequence: CASNGVTDTQYF. This rearrangement joins TRBV2 to TRBJ2-3. This CDR3 is 12 amino acids long. Per germline, CDR1 SNHLY and CDR2 FYNNEI.